The present T cell receptor (beta chain) was sequenced within a study of blood T cell repertoires in COVID-19 (dated by TCRdb to the early 2020s). Looking at the study overall: The collaborator samples originated in the United States, Italy and Spain and spanned the acute and convalescent phases of COVID-19. The material from the prospective study consisted of cDNA or gDNA derived from T cells, B-cell-depleted T cells, or PBMCs. Deeply sampled blood TCRbeta repertoires from subjects exposed to, actively infected with, or recovered from COVID-19 were included in the dataset. The repertoires were released in a freely available public database intended as a resource for research on the immune response to SARS-CoV-2. The samples were drawn from the first 160 participants of the ongoing ImmuneRACE study and from over a thousand subjects provided by 6 global collaborators. Sample metadata almost always included a de-identified subject ID, COVID-19 status, age in years and sex. Where available, HLA class I and class II types were taken from metadata supplied by the sample provider and were not determined by assay-based typing.

The CDR3, cysteine through phenylalanine, is 15 amino acids long. The retained sequence is limited to the CDR3, 45 bases, with the frame set at the first base. Compared with germline, V lacks 4 bases and J lacks 5 bases; bases without a gene match: 9. In the germline V gene, CDR1 corresponds to KGHSH and CDR2 to LQKENI. TCRbeta CDR3 regions were amplified from genomic DNA using the immunoSEQ Assay, a bias-controlled multiplex PCR. As for the authors' bioinformatics: Nucleated cell counts per sample were estimated from amplification of reference gene primers within the assay. Sequence reads were collapsed and filtered to measure the absolute abundance of every unique TCRbeta CDR3 rearrangement. Productive Simpson clonality was computed per sample as the square root of Simpson's diversity index over productive rearrangements. TCRdb took this table from immuneACCESS and kept in-frame rearrangements with V and J called. Such tables lack part of the clones; where checked against another copy, unresolved V genes explain under half of the gap, and the rest is unexplained. V, J and clone size are taken as reported in that table, and D and trimming were inferred from the DNA itself. The sample includes more than 95,000 clones, with about 85% observed a single time. Clones ranked in the top ten supply approximately 10% of the sample.

Points on this clone: Its specific antigen is unknown. The record has no base qualities; no much larger clone is one base away.

Findings and caveats that apply to the study as a whole: The amount of clinical and demographic metadata varied by source and participant and was provided uncurated.

Whole blood was collected in K2EDTA tubes by collaborating institutions according to the institutions' own protocols. For TCRbeta analysis, collaborators shipped samples as frozen whole blood, isolated PBMCs, or DNA extracted from either of those sample types. Sample: peripheral blood. The TCR comes from a man aged 60 to 69 with acute or convalescent COVID-19. The chain joins TRBV18 to TRBJ2-7; TRBD2 lines up with 9 middle nucleotides. The nucleotide sequence reads as follows: TGTGCCAGCTCACAGGCCGCTAGCGGGAATCACGAGCAGTACTTC. The resulting protein is CASSQAASGNHEQYF.